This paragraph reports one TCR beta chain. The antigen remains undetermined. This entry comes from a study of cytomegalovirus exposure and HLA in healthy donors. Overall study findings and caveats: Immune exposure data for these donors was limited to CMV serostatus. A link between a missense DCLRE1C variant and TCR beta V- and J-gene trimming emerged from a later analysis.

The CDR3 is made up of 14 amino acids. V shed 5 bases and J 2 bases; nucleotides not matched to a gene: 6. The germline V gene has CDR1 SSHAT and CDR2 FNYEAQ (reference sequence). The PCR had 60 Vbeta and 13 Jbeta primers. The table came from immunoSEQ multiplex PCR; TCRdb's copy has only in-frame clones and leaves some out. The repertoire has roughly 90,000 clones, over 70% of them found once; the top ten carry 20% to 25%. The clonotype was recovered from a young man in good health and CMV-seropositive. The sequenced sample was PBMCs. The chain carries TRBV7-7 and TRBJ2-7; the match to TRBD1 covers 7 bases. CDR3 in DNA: TGTGCCAGCAGCCGGGACAGATTCACCTACGAGCAGTACTTC. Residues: CASSRDRFTYEQYF.